The 13 T cell receptor beta chains in this list originate from one sample, sequenced in a study of identical twins. TCRdb re-analysed the 5' RACE reads in MiXCR, keeping a single row per CDR3 protein. The table shows around 490,000 distinct CDR3 sequences, with 20% to 25% occurring only once. The same data also contributed to another study, on yellow fever vaccine responses in identical twins.

Sequenced input: CD4+ T cells sorted from blood. These receptors came from a woman aged 18-29 years in good health.

The chain recombines TRBV18 with TRBJ2-2; D unclear. The CDR3 is 16 residues long. Germline CDR1 reads KGHSH; CDR2 reads LQKENI. The V and J ends lost 5 bases and 1 base respectively, with 14 bases between them. The CDR3 is CASSTPGAENTGELFF. The CDR3 nucleotides read TGTGCCAGCTCAACCCCTGGCGCCGAGAACACCGGGGAGCTGTTTTTT.

The chain recombines TRBV5-1 with TRBJ2-4; D is unclear. From germline, CDR1 is SGHRS and CDR2 YFSETQ. This CDR3 is 17 amino acids long. The ends were cut back, 0 bases at V and 0 bases at J, with 13 bases in the middle. The CDR3 loop reads CASSLEISAVAKNIQYF. The DNA of the CDR3 is TGCGCCAGCAGCTTGGAAATTAGTGCTGTAGCCAAAAACATTCAGTACTTC.

The CDR3 spells CSARDHHEQYF. CDR3 nucleotide sequence: TGCAGTGCTAGAGATCACCACGAGCAGTACTTC. The V call is TRBV20-1, the J call TRBJ2-7; no clear D. The CDR3 loop spans 11 amino acids. Trimming took 0 bases from V and 5 from J, leaving 5 bases between them. CDR1 and CDR2 from the germline V gene are DFQATT and SNEGSKA (reference sequence).

Many counts were recorded for this clonotype. This sequence joins TRBV6-1 and TRBJ1-6, with TRBD1 matching 8 bases. Per germline, CDR1 MNHNS and CDR2 SASEGT. The CDR3 has 16 amino acids. With 3 bases clipped from V and 10 bases from J, the junction kept 11 bases outside the gene matches. CDR3 region: CASSEAATGVGSPLHF. In DNA, the CDR3 is TGTGCCAGCAGTGAGGCCGCGACAGGGGTGGGGTCACCCCTCCACTTT.

A few counts support this clonotype. This chain connects TRBV3-1 to TRBJ1-2; TRBD1 matches 8 bases. V lost 1 base, J lost 5 bases, and 6 bases stayed unmatched. The germline CDR1 and CDR2 sequences are LGHDT and YNNKEL (reference sequence). This CDR3 has 15 amino acids. The CDR3 DNA reads TGTGCCAGCAGCCAAGCAGGGGGCTCCGGGTATGGCTACACCTTC. Amino acids: CASSQAGGSGYGYTF. Full variable domain (remainder filled in from reference TRBV3-1 and TRBJ1-2): DTAVSQTPKYLVTQMGNDKSIKCEQNLGHDTMYWYKQDSKKFLKIMFSYNNKELIINETVPNRFSPKSPDKAHLNLHINSLELGDSAVYFCASSQAGGSGYGYTFGSGTRLTVV.

This clonotype was recorded a few times. The CDR3 DNA is TGTGCCAGCTACGGGGCTGGAAACACCATATATTTT. Protein sequence: CASYGAGNTIYF. The chain is built from TRBV7-2 and TRBJ1-3; D not resolved. Germline CDR1 is SGHTA and CDR2 is FQGNSA. This CDR3 region has 12 residues. V lost 8 bases and J lost 2, with 7 bases in between.

This clonotype occurred a few times. The chain recombines TRBV12-3 or TRBV12-4 with TRBJ2-5; 8 nucleotides match TRBD1. The CDR3 has 13 amino acids. With V trimmed by 7 bases and J by 6 bases, 7 bases remained unmatched. The CDR3 DNA reads as TGTGCCAGCAACCTGGACAGGGAGAAGACCCAGTACTTC. Translated: CASNLDREKTQYF.

This clonotype was detected only a few times. The genes are TRBV11-3 and TRBJ2-2; D is uncertain. Trimming left V 8 bases short and J 1 base short, with 11 bases between. The CDR3 is 14 residues long. The germline gives CDR1 SGHNT, CDR2 YENEEA. CDR3 amino acids: CASASLLNTGELFF. The CDR3 coding sequence is TGTGCCAGCGCCTCGTTATTGAACACCGGGGAGCTGTTTTTT. Full variable domain (rest looked up from reference TRBV11-3 and TRBJ2-2): EAGVVQSPRYKIIEKKQPVAFWCNPISGHNTLYWYLQNLGQGPELLIRYENEEAVDDSQLPKDRFSAERLKGVDSTLKIQPAELGDSAVYLCASASLLNTGELFFGEGSRLTVL.

The CDR3 reads CASSEWRGQETQYF. In DNA form, the CDR3 reads TGTGCCAGCAGTGAGTGGAGGGGACAAGAGACCCAGTACTTC. V gene TRBV25-1 combines with J gene TRBJ2-5; weak D call: TRBD2 (6 bases). Trimming pared 3 bases from V and 2 bases from J, leaving 10 bases between. Germline CDR1 MGHDK, CDR2 SYGVNS. CDR3 length equals 14 residues.

This clonotype was detected only once. The rearrangement uses TRBV11-2 and TRBJ2-5, with TRBD1 matching over 7 bases. Germline CDR1 reads SGHAT; CDR2 reads FQNNGV. This CDR3 comprises 18 residues. The trim removed 5 bases at V and 0 bases at J, leaving 15 bases unmatched. The CDR3 loop reads CASSAKPGQLLYQETQYF. Written as DNA, the CDR3 is TGTGCCAGCAGCGCCAAGCCGGGACAGCTTTTATACCAAGAGACCCAGTACTTC.

This clonotype was seen more than once but under ten times. The chain joins TRBV7-9 to TRBJ2-7; weak D call: TRBD1 (6 bases). Germline values: CDR1 SEHNR, CDR2 FQNEAQ (reference sequence). The CDR3 is 15 amino acids. Trimming took off 0 bases at V and 2 bases at J, with 11 bases between the two ends. The CDR3 here is CASSLAGAPPYEQYV. The DNA for the CDR3 is TGTGCCAGCAGCTTAGCGGGGGCCCCCCCCTACGAGCAGTACGTC.

In this sample, this clonotype turned up a few times. The gene calls are TRBV5-1 and TRBJ2-1; D not resolved. This CDR3 spans 16 amino acids. CDR1 is SGHRS, CDR2 YFSETQ, per germline. V was trimmed by 0 bases and J by 4 bases, leaving 14 bases between them. The CDR3 sequence is CASSLGSFSNYNEQFF. The CDR3 bases are TGCGCCAGCAGCTTGGGGAGTTTTTCTAATTACAATGAGCAGTTCTTC.

J is TRBJ2-1 and V is TRBV3-1; TRBD2 aligns across 10 bases. Germline trimming cut 0 bases from V and 6 bases from J; bases unmatched to any gene: 5. CDR3 size: 16 residues. In germline, CDR1 is LGHDT, CDR2 YNNKEL (reference sequence). CDR3 protein: CASSQDGGLAVNEQFF. The CDR3 DNA is TGTGCCAGCAGCCAAGATGGTGGACTAGCGGTCAATGAGCAGTTCTTC.